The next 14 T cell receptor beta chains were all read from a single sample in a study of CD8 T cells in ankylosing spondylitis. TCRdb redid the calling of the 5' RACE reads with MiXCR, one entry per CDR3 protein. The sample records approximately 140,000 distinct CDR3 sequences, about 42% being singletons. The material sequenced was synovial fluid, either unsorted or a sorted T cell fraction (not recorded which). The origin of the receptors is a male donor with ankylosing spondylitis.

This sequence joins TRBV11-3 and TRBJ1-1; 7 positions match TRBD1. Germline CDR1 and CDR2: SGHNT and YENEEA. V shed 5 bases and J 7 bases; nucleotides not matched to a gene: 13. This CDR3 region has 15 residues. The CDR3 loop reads CASSPWDSWGDEAFF. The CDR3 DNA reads TGTGCCAGCAGCCCCTGGGACAGCTGGGGAGATGAAGCTTTCTTT.

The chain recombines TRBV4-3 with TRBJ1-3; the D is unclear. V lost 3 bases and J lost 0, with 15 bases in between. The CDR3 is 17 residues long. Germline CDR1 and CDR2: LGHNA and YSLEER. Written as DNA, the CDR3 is TGCGCCAGCAGCCAGCTTGGTCCGACAAGCTCTGGAAACACCATATATTTT. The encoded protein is CASSQLGPTSSGNTIYF.

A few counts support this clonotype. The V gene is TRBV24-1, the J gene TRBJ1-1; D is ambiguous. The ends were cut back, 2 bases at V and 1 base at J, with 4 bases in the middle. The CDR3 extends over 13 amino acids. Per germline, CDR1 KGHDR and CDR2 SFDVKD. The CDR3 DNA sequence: TGTGCCACCAGTGATTACGAGAACACTGAAGCTTTCTTT. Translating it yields CATSDYENTEAFF.

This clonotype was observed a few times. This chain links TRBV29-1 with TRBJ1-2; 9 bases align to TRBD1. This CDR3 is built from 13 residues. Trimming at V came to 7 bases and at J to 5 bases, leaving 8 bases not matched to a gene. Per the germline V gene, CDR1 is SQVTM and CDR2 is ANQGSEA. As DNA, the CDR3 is TGCAGCGCCGTCTGGGACAGGGAATATGGCTACACCTTC. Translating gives CSAVWDREYGYTF.

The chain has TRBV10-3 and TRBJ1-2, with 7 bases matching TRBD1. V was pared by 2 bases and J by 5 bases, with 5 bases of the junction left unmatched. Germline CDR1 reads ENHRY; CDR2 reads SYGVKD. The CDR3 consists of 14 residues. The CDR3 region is CAISEGRGIYGYTF. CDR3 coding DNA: TGTGCCATCAGTGAGGGCAGGGGGATTTATGGCTACACCTTC.

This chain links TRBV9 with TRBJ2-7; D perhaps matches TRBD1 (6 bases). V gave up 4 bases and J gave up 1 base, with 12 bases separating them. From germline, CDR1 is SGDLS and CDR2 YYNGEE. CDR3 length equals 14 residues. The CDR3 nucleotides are TGTGCCAGCAGCCCGACCGACAGGTCCTACGAGCAGTACTTC. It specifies CASSPTDRSYEQYF.

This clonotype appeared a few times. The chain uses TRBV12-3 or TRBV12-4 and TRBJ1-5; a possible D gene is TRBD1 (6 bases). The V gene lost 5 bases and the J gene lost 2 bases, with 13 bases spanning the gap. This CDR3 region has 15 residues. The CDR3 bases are TGTGCCAGCAGTCCTACAGGGTGGGGCAATCAGCCCCAGCATTTT. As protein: CASSPTGWGNQPQHF.

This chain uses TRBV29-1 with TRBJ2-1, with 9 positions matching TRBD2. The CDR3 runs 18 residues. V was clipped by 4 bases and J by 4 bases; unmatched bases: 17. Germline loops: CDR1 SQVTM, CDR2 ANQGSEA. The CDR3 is CSVGGGSGSNGGYNEQFF. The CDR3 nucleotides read TGCAGCGTTGGTGGGGGTAGCGGGAGTAACGGTGGGTACAATGAGCAGTTCTTC.

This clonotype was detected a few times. The CDR3 bases are TGTGCCAGCAGTTTTTCTTTCGACAGGGGTATCTACGAGCAGTACTTC. It yields the protein CASSFSFDRGIYEQYF. J is TRBJ2-7 and V is TRBV28; 8 nucleotides align to TRBD1. V lost 3 bases, J lost 3 bases, and 10 bases stayed unmatched. CDR1 is MDHEN and CDR2 is SYDVKM in the germline V gene. The CDR3 loop spans 16 amino acids.

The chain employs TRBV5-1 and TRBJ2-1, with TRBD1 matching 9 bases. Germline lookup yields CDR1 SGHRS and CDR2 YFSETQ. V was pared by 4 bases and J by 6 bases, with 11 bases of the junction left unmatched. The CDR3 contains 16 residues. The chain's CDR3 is CASSPNRDRVFNEQFF. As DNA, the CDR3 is TGCGCCAGCAGCCCCAACCGGGACAGGGTCTTCAATGAGCAGTTCTTC.

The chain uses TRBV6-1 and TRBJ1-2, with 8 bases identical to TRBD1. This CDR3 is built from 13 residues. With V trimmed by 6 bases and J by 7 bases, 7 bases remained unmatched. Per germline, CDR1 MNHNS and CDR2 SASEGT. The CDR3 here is CASSTTGGGGYTF. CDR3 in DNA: TGTGCCAGCAGCACCACAGGGGGAGGTGGCTACACCTTC.

The CDR3 region is CSARKGLEQYF. CDR3 nucleotides: TGCAGTGCTAGGAAGGGGCTCGAGCAGTACTTC. V gene TRBV20-1 combines with J gene TRBJ2-7, with a possible D match to TRBD1 (5 bases). Per the germline V gene, CDR1 is DFQATT and CDR2 is SNEGSKA (reference sequence). The length of the CDR3 is 11 residues. The V end lost 3 bases, the J end lost 6 bases, and 9 bases lay between the germline ends.

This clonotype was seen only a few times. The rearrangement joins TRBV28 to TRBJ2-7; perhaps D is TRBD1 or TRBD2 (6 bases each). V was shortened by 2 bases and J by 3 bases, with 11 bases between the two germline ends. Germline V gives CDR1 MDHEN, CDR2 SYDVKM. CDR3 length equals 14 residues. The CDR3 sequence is CASSLMRGVYEQYF. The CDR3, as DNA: TGTGCCAGCAGTTTAATGAGGGGGGTCTACGAGCAGTACTTC.

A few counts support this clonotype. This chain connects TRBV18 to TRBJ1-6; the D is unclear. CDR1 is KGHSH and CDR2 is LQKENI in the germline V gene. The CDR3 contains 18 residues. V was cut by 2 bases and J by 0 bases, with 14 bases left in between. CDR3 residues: CASSPGWAASSYNSPLHF. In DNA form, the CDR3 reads TGTGCCAGCTCACCAGGTTGGGCAGCCAGCTCCTATAATTCACCCCTCCACTTT.